These 5 T cell receptor beta chains share one sample of origin, sequenced in a study of radiation and T cells in renal cell carcinoma. Repertoires were generated with immunoSEQ multiplex PCR, while TCRdb's copy carries only in-frame clones and drops some. The sample shows about 150,000 clones, 88% of them seen only once. Time point described: baseline pretreatment blood. Treatment indicated: 15 Gy SBRT to primary tumor, nephrectomy 4 weeks later. The sample in question was blood, obtained from a patient whose treatment included radiotherapy and nephrectomy. The source is a woman between 65 and 79 years old with renal cell carcinoma.

The V and J genes are TRBV11-3 and TRBJ2-5, with D possibly being TRBD2 (7 bases). The germline V gene encodes CDR1 SGHNT and CDR2 YENEEA. The length of the CDR3 is 14 residues. Trimming cost V 5 bases and J 5 bases, with 15 bases left between them. This chain's CDR3 is CASSPDGGLETQYF. As DNA, the CDR3 is TGTGCCAGCAGCCCAGACGGGGGGCTGGAGACCCAGTACTTC. The full variable domain, its missing parts supplied by reference TRBV11-3 and TRBJ2-5, is EAGVVQSPRYKIIEKKQPVAFWCNPISGHNTLYWYLQNLGQGPELLIRYENEEAVDDSQLPKDRFSAERLKGVDSTLKIQPAELGDSAVYLCASSPDGGLETQYFGPGTRLLVL.

This clone was recorded only once. V usage is TRBV19 and J usage is TRBJ1-2, with D possibly TRBD1 on 6 matching bases. The germline gives CDR1 LNHDA, CDR2 SQIVND (reference sequence). Trimming took 4 bases from V and 2 from J, leaving 20 bases between them. The CDR3 is 17 amino acids. CDR3 region: CASSRQAGRDGNYGYTF. CDR3 coding DNA: TGTGCCAGTAGTAGACAGGCTGGCAGGGACGGCAACTATGGCTACACCTTC.

The V call is TRBV4-3, the J call TRBJ1-1; the match to TRBD1 covers 7 bases. The CDR3 has 17 residues. CDR1 LGHNA and CDR2 YSLEER come from the germline V gene. The junction had 13 bases not matched to a gene; V was cut back by 6 bases and J by 0 bases. The CDR3: CASSHLPTQGVNTEAFF. In DNA, the CDR3 is TGCGCCAGCAGTCATCTCCCGACCCAGGGGGTGAACACTGAAGCTTTCTTT.

This rearrangement joins TRBV29-1 to TRBJ1-1; D perhaps matches TRBD1 (5 bases). The ends were cut back, 4 bases at V and 0 bases at J, with 15 bases in the middle. CDR1 and CDR2 (germline): SQVTM, ANQGSEA. CDR3 length equals 15 residues. The CDR3, as DNA: TGCAGCGTTGGGGTGTCGTGGGGGTTGAACACTGAAGCTTTCTTT. Translating it yields CSVGVSWGLNTEAFF.

The chain is built from TRBV27 and TRBJ2-7, with 11 bases matching TRBD1. CDR1 and CDR2 (germline): MNHEY, SMNVEV (reference sequence). Trimming took 5 bases from V and 3 from J; bases not matched to a gene: 9. The CDR3 consists of 16 residues. Here the CDR3 DNA reads TGTGCCAGCAGTCCCCGGACAGGGGGCCTTCTCTACGAGCAGTACTTC. Translation: CASSPRTGGLLYEQYF.